These T cell receptor beta chains were read from a single sample in a study of cytomegalovirus exposure and HLA in healthy donors. Assay used: immunoSEQ multiplex PCR; TCRdb lists only in-frame clones, some missing. Of about 160,000 clones listed, 60% to 85% are singletons. Sequenced sample: PBMCs. The receptor source for this set is a woman between 40 and 50 years old in good health and CMV-seronegative. CDR3s include the opening cysteine and the closing phenylalanine or tryptophan. The D gene is left open where the match is weak. Not every row has a clone size; where given, it reads once, few, many or a size class.

j_gene: TRBJ2-5; d_gene: TRBD2; abundance: NA; v_gene: TRBV27; CDR3aa: CASRPLAGETQYF; CDR3nt: TGTGCCAGCAGACCTCTAGCGGGAGAGACCCAGTACTTC
j_gene: TRBJ1-1; d_gene: NA; abundance: NA; v_gene: TRBV19; CDR3aa: CASRARDIPEAFF; CDR3nt: TGTGCCAGTAGAGCCCGGGACATCCCCGAAGCTTTCTTT
j_gene: TRBJ1-6; d_gene: NA; abundance: NA; v_gene: TRBV19; CDR3aa: CASRSGGYNSPLHF; CDR3nt: TGTGCCAGTAGATCCGGGGGTTATAATTCACCCCTCCACTTT
j_gene: TRBJ2-6; d_gene: TRBD1; abundance: NA; v_gene: TRBV10-3; CDR3aa: CAISDDRGVDVLTF; CDR3nt: TGTGCCATCAGTGACGACAGGGGGGTCGACGTCCTGACTTTC
j_gene: TRBJ2-2; d_gene: NA; abundance: NA; v_gene: TRBV11-2; CDR3aa: CASSLDLTGELFF; CDR3nt: TGTGCCAGCAGCTTAGATCTAACCGGGGAGCTGTTTTTT
j_gene: TRBJ2-7; d_gene: NA; abundance: NA; v_gene: TRBV2; CDR3aa: CASKSDSYEQYF; CDR3nt: TGTGCCAGCAAGTCAGATTCCTACGAGCAGTACTTC
j_gene: TRBJ1-4; d_gene: NA; abundance: NA; v_gene: TRBV7-2; CDR3aa: CASSLRGRVWATNEKLFF; CDR3nt: TGTGCCAGCAGCTTAAGGGGCAGGGTCTGGGCAACTAATGAAAAACTGTTTTTT
j_gene: TRBJ1-1; d_gene: NA; abundance: once; v_gene: TRBV6-5; CDR3aa: CASSSDRKNTEAFF; CDR3nt: TGTGCCAGCAGTTCGGACAGAAAGAACACTGAAGCTTTCTTT
j_gene: TRBJ1-2; d_gene: TRBD1; abundance: few; v_gene: TRBV7-9; CDR3aa: CASSKTGAVDLGYTF; CDR3nt: TGTGCCAGCAGTAAAACAGGGGCAGTAGACCTTGGCTACACCTTC
j_gene: TRBJ1-1; d_gene: NA; abundance: NA; v_gene: TRBV5-1; CDR3aa: CASSLGQPSRAFF; CDR3nt: TGCGCCAGCAGCTTGGGGCAGCCCTCTAGGGCTTTCTTT
j_gene: TRBJ1-2; d_gene: NA; abundance: once; v_gene: TRBV2; CDR3aa: CASWQGRDYGYTF; CDR3nt: TGTGCCAGCTGGCAGGGTCGTGACTATGGCTACACCTTC
j_gene: TRBJ1-6; d_gene: TRBD1; abundance: NA; v_gene: TRBV5-1; CDR3aa: CASSTGDSPLHF; CDR3nt: TGCGCCAGCAGTACAGGGGATTCACCCCTCCACTTT
j_gene: TRBJ1-4; d_gene: NA; abundance: NA; v_gene: TRBV28; CDR3aa: CASSDIRLTTNEKLFF; CDR3nt: TGTGCCAGCAGTGATATCCGACTTACAACTAATGAAAAACTGTTTTTT
j_gene: TRBJ1-1; d_gene: NA; abundance: NA; v_gene: TRBV5-1; CDR3aa: CASSSREGWNTEAFF; CDR3nt: TGCGCCAGCAGTTCCAGGGAGGGCTGGAACACCGAAGCTTTCTTT
j_gene: TRBJ1-2; d_gene: NA; abundance: few; v_gene: TRBV5-6; CDR3aa: CASSLTYGYTF; CDR3nt: TGTGCCAGCAGCTTAACATATGGCTACACCTTC
j_gene: TRBJ2-6; d_gene: TRBD1; abundance: NA; v_gene: TRBV2; CDR3aa: CASNRGQGLYTGANVLTF; CDR3nt: TGTGCCAGCAACAGAGGACAGGGGTTGTATACTGGGGCCAACGTCCTGACTTTC